This T cell receptor beta chain originates from a study of T cells in localized non-small cell lung cancer. V lost 5 bases to trimming and J lost 9 bases; unmatched junction nucleotides: 10. The CDR3 is made up of 14 amino acids. Germline CDR1 reads SQVTM; CDR2 reads ANQGSEA. Only a few counts were recorded for this clone. This table comes from immunoSEQ multiplex PCR, and its TCRdb copy is limited to in-frame clones, with some not included. The table records around 980 clones, around 33% of them present only once. This specimen consisted of lung tumor tissue, obtained before any cancer treatment. The chain combines TRBV29-1 with TRBJ2-1; 10 bases align to TRBD1. This clonotype originated in a man aged 35-75 years with stage I lung adenocarcinoma. The CDR3 bases are TGCAGCGTTAGCCCCGAGACAGGGGGCTCTGAGCAGTTCTTC. Translated: CSVSPETGGSEQFF.